The clone carrying this T cell receptor (beta chain) showed up many times. Trimming pared 4 bases from V and 2 bases from J, leaving 9 bases between. Germline assignment: CDR1 MNHEY and CDR2 SVGAGI. This CDR3 spans 13 amino acids. Peripheral blood, approximately 6 milliliters per draw, was collected at each of two time points. From genomic DNA, two-round multiplex PCR was used to amplify TCR beta CDR3. Primers (each specific to one TRBV or TRBJ gene) were used in first-round PCR. Universal primers primed the second round of PCR. TCRdb passed the multiplex PCR reads through MiXCR, listing each CDR3 protein once. The data show 30,000 to 40,000 distinct CDR3 sequences, about 32% seen once. This specimen belongs to a study of prognosis after radiotherapy for stage I lung cancer. As for the study in general: The 13 male and 6 or 7 female patients were aged about 50 to 90, median around 74 years. No patient had concurrent therapy with stereotactic body radiotherapy.

The sequence derives from a donor aged 50 or older with non-small cell lung cancer. The sequencing used PBMCs, collected before or after stereotactic body radiation therapy (not recorded which). The rearrangement links TRBV6-5 to TRBJ2-7; possibly TRBD1 for D (5 bases). CDR3 loop: CASSLQATYEQYF. DNA for the CDR3: TGTGCCAGCAGTTTACAGGCGACCTACGAGCAGTACTTC.